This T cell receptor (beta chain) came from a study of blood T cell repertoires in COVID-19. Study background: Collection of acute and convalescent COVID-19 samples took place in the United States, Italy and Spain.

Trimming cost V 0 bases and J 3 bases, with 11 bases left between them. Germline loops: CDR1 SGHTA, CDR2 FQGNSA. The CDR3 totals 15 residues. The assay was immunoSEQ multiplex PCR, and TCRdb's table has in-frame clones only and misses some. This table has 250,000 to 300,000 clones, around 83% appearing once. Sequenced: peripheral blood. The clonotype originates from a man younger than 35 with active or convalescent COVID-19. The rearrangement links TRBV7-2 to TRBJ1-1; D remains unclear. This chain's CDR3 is CASSLARQSYTEAFF. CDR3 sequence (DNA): TGTGCCAGCAGCTTAGCGCGGCAGAGCTACACTGAAGCTTTCTTT.